This T cell receptor beta chain was observed in a study of blood T cell repertoires in COVID-19. Overall study: Acute and convalescent COVID-19 samples came from the United States, Italy and Spain. Sources were T cells, B-cell-depleted T cells, or PBMCs; the material itself was cDNA or gDNA.

Participants reported their clinical history, and cohort assignment relied on those reports. Within 2 weeks before study entry, exposed participants met a COVID-19 case. TCRdb's table, derived via immunoSEQ multiplex PCR, lists solely in-frame clones and lacks some. The top ten clones hold around 4.5% of a sample with about 200,000 clones, around 88% of them seen once. There are 19 residues in the CDR3. The germline V and J ends were trimmed by 0 bases and 7 bases, with 23 bases remaining between them. CDR1 and CDR2 (germline): SGHRS, YFSETQ. The chain uses TRBV5-1 and TRBJ1-6; D may be TRBD1 (6 bases). The sequencing input was PBMCs or T cells enriched from blood (not recorded which). The TCR originated in a woman aged 25 to 39 who had been exposed to COVID-19. Here the CDR3 reads CASSLAIESSGTRNSPLHF. CDR3 in DNA: TGCGCCAGCAGCTTGGCGATTGAAAGTTCCGGGACAAGAAATTCACCCCTCCACTTT.